This T cell receptor beta chain was sequenced during a study of glioma-infiltrating T cells. CDR1 is SGHTA, CDR2 FQGNSA, per germline. The J segment lost 0 bases and the V segment lost 5 bases, leaving 8 bases of the junction unmatched. The CDR3 covers 16 residues. The iRepertoire nested amplicon-rescue multiplex PCR amplified TCR alpha and beta CDR3s from RNA. Input was roughly 100-450 ng of tissue mRNA or PBMC total RNA. MiXCR, run by TCRdb on the multiplex PCR reads, gives a single entry per CDR3 protein. This table holds some 130,000 distinct CDR3 sequences, 20% to 25% found once. V and J are TRBV7-2 and TRBJ2-5, with 8 bases aligning to TRBD2. The TCR comes from a human donor with low-grade glioma or glioblastoma, undergoing nonglioma brain surgery, or in good health (not recorded which). Sequenced material: glioma tissue, nonneoplastic brain tissue, or PBMCs (not recorded which). CDR3 sequence (DNA): TGTGCCAGCAGCCTCAGAGCGGGGGTGTACCAAGAGACCCAGTACTTC. Its translation is CASSLRAGVYQETQYF.